This T cell receptor (beta chain) was retrieved from a study of T cell repertoires in cytomegalovirus infection. Across the study: Matching HLA type, along with CMV infection, was indicated by public TCR beta signatures.

TCRdb redid the calling of the reads with MiXCR, one entry per CDR3 protein. The data hold approximately 250,000 distinct CDR3 sequences, with 12% observed a single time. This clonotype has only a few counts. Antigen: not known. Trimming at V came to 4 bases and at J to 2 bases, leaving 6 bases not matched to a gene. Germline lookup yields CDR1 SGDLS and CDR2 YYNGEE. CDR3 length: 14 amino acids. Study results and caveats: Cumulated frequencies of public TCR beta families served to identify carriers of CMV plus the relevant HLA. Dominating the ex vivo response were TCR beta clonotypes that were CMV-specific and HLA-C-restricted.

The sample comprised PBMCs. The TCR was taken from a human donor in good health (CMV status not recorded). Some clones in this sample may be carry-over from other donors' samples. This sequence joins TRBV9 and TRBJ2-7; 7 bases map to TRBD1. CDR3: CASSSRDRTYEQYF. CDR3 nucleotide sequence: TGTGCCAGCAGCTCCCGGGACAGAACCTACGAGCAGTACTTC.